This TCR beta chain was profiled in a study of blood T cells in healthy people across ages. Combining a sample-barcoded 5' primer with a J-beta primer mix, a second PCR ran for roughly 6 to 12 cycles. From the 5' RACE reads, TCRdb called clonotypes with MiXCR, one entry per CDR3 protein. The sample has about a million distinct CDR3 sequences; about 48% are singletons. This clonotype has just a few counts. Germline trimming cut 5 bases from V and 3 bases from J; bases unmatched to any gene: 8. This CDR3 spans 15 amino acids. The germline V gene has CDR1 LGHNA and CDR2 YSLEER. The J gene is TRBJ1-1, the V gene TRBV4-3, with 8 bases aligning to TRBD1. The TCR originated in a man under 40 in good health. Sequencing was carried out using blood. CDR3 DNA: TGCGCCAGCAGCGAGTACAGGGGGAAGTACACTGAAGCTTTCTTT. This sequence encodes CASSEYRGKYTEAFF.